Below are 24 T cell receptor beta chains sequenced from a single sample in a study of metastatic and nonmetastatic thyroid tumors. TCRdb re-analyzed the PCR reads through MiXCR. The sample shows roughly 22,000 clones, roughly 13% of them seen only once. Among the patients, none had received any treatment before thyroid surgery. Source material: blood. Source of these receptors: a female donor with papillary thyroid cancer or a benign thyroid nodule (not recorded which). Some clones in this sample may be carry-over from other donors' samples.

This clone was detected ten times or more. CDR3 bases: TGCAGCGTTGAAACGGGCGGCCGGGCTGGCTACACCTTC. Translation gives CSVETGGRAGYTF. The V gene is TRBV29-1, the J gene TRBJ1-2, with D hard to call. Deletions cut 2 bases from V and 7 bases from J, with 14 bases between. This CDR3 has 13 amino acids. Per the germline V gene, CDR1 is SQVTM and CDR2 is ANQGSEA.

This clone was counted many times. The J gene is TRBJ2-1, the V gene TRBV12-3 or TRBV12-4, with a weak D call TRBD1 (6 bases). Trimming left V 6 bases short and J 0 bases short, with 6 bases between. The CDR3 is 13 residues long. CDR3 residues: CASRGHSYNEQFF. In nucleotides, the CDR3 is TGTGCCAGCAGGGGACACTCCTACAATGAGCAGTTCTTC.

Ten or more counts support this clone. V gene TRBV7-9 combines with J gene TRBJ2-6, with D uncertain. CDR1 is SEHNR, CDR2 FQNEAQ, per germline (reference sequence). The CDR3 runs to 15 residues. V shed 1 base and J shed 1 base, with 5 bases lying between them. CDR3 in DNA: TGTGCCAGCAGCTTAGGGGCTTCTGGGGCCAACGTCCTGACTTTC. Protein sequence: CASSLGASGANVLTF.

This clone was counted many times. The CDR3, as DNA: TGTGCCAGCAGCGTTTGGGGCAGGGGGGAAGATGAGCAGTTCTTC. Its translation is CASSVWGRGEDEQFF. This chain connects TRBV9 to TRBJ2-1; D possibly corresponds to TRBD1 (7 bases). Germline CDR1 and CDR2: SGDLS and YYNGEE. Trimming cost V 2 bases and J 8 bases, with 17 bases left between them. The length of the CDR3 is 15 residues.

This clone was detected ten times or more. The chain is built from TRBV6-6 and TRBJ2-3, with TRBD2 matching over 9 bases. Germline CDR1 reads MNHNY; CDR2 reads SVGAGI (reference sequence). This CDR3 region has 18 residues. The ends lost 6 bases at V and 2 bases at J; junction bases unmatched: 15. For the CDR3, the DNA is TGTGCCAGCAGCTCCCCCTCGCGGGAGGGCCGCCCCACAGATACGCAGTATTTT. This sequence encodes CASSSPSREGRPTDTQYF.

This clone appeared many times. This sequence joins TRBV20-1 and TRBJ2-1; TRBD2 matches 10 bases. The V gene end was trimmed by 6 bases and the J gene end by 5 bases; junction bases not matched to a gene: 22. In germline, CDR1 is DFQATT, CDR2 SNEGSKA (reference sequence). There are 19 residues in the CDR3. The CDR3 region has the DNA TGCAGTGCCCCGGACCTAGCGGGAGCCACGCATGCTTGGGACAATGAGCAGTTCTTC. Encoded protein: CSAPDLAGATHAWDNEQFF.

This clone has at least ten counts. The chain links TRBV5-6 to TRBJ2-1; 11 positions agree with TRBD1. The CDR3 runs 16 residues. The V gene's germline CDR1 is SGHDT and CDR2 YYEEEE. After removal of 4 bases from V and 6 bases from J, the junction contained 9 bases not matched to a gene. Here the CDR3 reads CASSATGTGGINEQFF. The CDR3 coding sequence is TGTGCCAGCAGCGCTACCGGGACAGGGGGTATCAATGAGCAGTTCTTC.

This clone was seen ten or more times. The rearrangement uses TRBV20-1 and TRBJ1-1; 9 nucleotides match TRBD1. The CDR3 is made up of 13 amino acids. Trimming at V came to 6 bases and at J to 5 bases, leaving 7 bases not matched to a gene. CDR1 is DFQATT, CDR2 SNEGSKA, per germline (reference sequence). The CDR3 reads CSAPTGGGTEAFF. The CDR3 DNA sequence: TGCAGTGCCCCGACAGGGGGAGGAACTGAAGCTTTCTTT.

This clone was detected many times. This rearrangement joins TRBV6-5 to TRBJ2-2; tentative D call: TRBD2 (6 bases). The V gene's germline CDR1 is MNHEY and CDR2 SVGAGI. The CDR3 runs 14 residues. With 2 bases removed from V and 6 bases from J, the gap between germline ends came to 10 bases. CDR3 sequence (DNA): TGTGCCAGCAGTTACGAAGGAGGGCCCGGGGAGCTGTTTTTT. This codes for CASSYEGGPGELFF.

This clone appeared a few times. V is TRBV6-1 and J is TRBJ2-2, with D hard to call. The V and J ends lost 10 bases and 6 bases respectively, with 6 bases between them. Germline V CDR1 and CDR2: MNHNS, SASEGT. This CDR3 has 10 amino acids. Written as DNA, the CDR3 is TGTGCCACCGGCGCCGGGGAGCTGTTTTTT. Its translation: CATGAGELFF.

The rearrangement uses TRBV11-1 and TRBJ2-3; 9 nucleotides line up with TRBD2. Germline CDR1 SGHAT, CDR2 FQDESV (reference sequence). This CDR3 has 15 residues. CDR3 nucleotide sequence: TGTGCTTCTCTCAGGGCGGGAGGGGACACAGATACGCAGTATTTT. Its protein product is CASLRAGGDTDTQYF.

This clone is labeled medium-sized. The chain recombines TRBV30 with TRBJ2-7; D possibly matches TRBD1 or TRBD2 (6 bases each). The V end was cut by 3 bases, the J end by 0 bases, with 18 bases between. Germline CDR1 reads GTSNPN; CDR2 reads SVGIG (reference sequence). This CDR3 is built from 16 residues. The CDR3 DNA reads TGTGCCTGGAGCCAAGTGGGGGGCCCCCTCTCCTACGAGCAGTACTTC. Protein product: CAWSQVGGPLSYEQYF.

This clone was recorded many times. The chain employs TRBV6-6 and TRBJ1-5, with no clear D. V dropped 6 bases and J dropped 0 bases, with 24 bases sitting between them. The CDR3 length is 19 residues. CDR1 MNHNY and CDR2 SVGAGI come from the germline V gene (reference sequence). CDR3 nucleotide sequence: TGTGCCAGCAGAATATATAAAATTGGTGGTCTAAATAGCAATCAGCCCCAGCATTTT. Amino acid sequence: CASRIYKIGGLNSNQPQHF.

This clone appeared many times. A much larger clone is a single base away; this may be a read error. Other nucleotide sequences from this sample produce the same CDR3. The rearrangement uses TRBV20-1 and TRBJ2-2; weak D call: TRBD2 (5 bases). Germline CDR1 is DFQATT and CDR2 is SNEGSKA (reference sequence). This CDR3 comprises 14 residues. CDR3 in DNA: TGCAGTGCGACCTACCGGCCAAACACCGGGGAGCTGTTCTTT. Its protein product is CSATYRPNTGELFF.

This clone occurred many times. J is TRBJ1-5 and V is TRBV20-1; the match to TRBD1 covers 7 bases. Germline V gives CDR1 DFQATT, CDR2 SNEGSKA (reference sequence). The J segment lost 1 base and the V segment lost 3 bases, leaving 9 bases of the junction unmatched. The CDR3 length is 16 residues. For the CDR3, the DNA is TGCAGTGCTAGGGGGTCGACAGGGTTAAGCAATCAGCCCCAGCATTTT. Its protein is CSARGSTGLSNQPQHF.

This clone was counted a few times. V gene TRBV20-1 combines with J gene TRBJ2-5; 11 nucleotides align to TRBD2. V trimming: 2 bases; J trimming: 2 bases; junction bases outside the gene matches: 10. CDR3 length equals 17 residues. Germline V gives CDR1 DFQATT, CDR2 SNEGSKA (reference sequence). CDR3 sequence: CSARLAGGLRSQETQYF. The CDR3 DNA follows: TGCAGTGCTAGACTAGCGGGAGGCCTCAGGTCTCAAGAGACCCAGTACTTC.

At least ten counts were recorded for this clone. This sequence joins TRBV9 and TRBJ1-2; a possible D gene is TRBD1 (6 bases). Germline values: CDR1 SGDLS, CDR2 YYNGEE. The CDR3 extends over 13 amino acids. Trimming pared 2 bases from V and 6 bases from J, leaving 11 bases between. The CDR3 reads CASSVSYRDGYTF. CDR3 sequence (DNA): TGTGCCAGCAGCGTCAGTTACAGGGATGGCTACACCTTC. Combining the CDR3 with reference TRBV9 and TRBJ1-2 gives the whole variable domain DSGVTQTPKHLITATGQRVTLRCSPRSGDLSVYWYQQSLDQGLQFLIQYYNGEERAKGNILERFSAQQFPDLHSELNLSSLELGDSALYFCASSVSYRDGYTFGSGTRLTVV.

This clone was seen many times. The chain links TRBV28 to TRBJ2-7; 11 bases match TRBD1. J lost 2 bases, V lost 1 base, and 1 base had no gene match. Per the germline V gene, CDR1 is MDHEN and CDR2 is SYDVKM. The length of the CDR3 is 15 residues. The CDR3 DNA reads TGTGCCAGCAGTTTATTGGGACAGGGGGCCTACGAGCAGTACTTC. Protein: CASSLLGQGAYEQYF.

This clone was detected ten times or more. This chain links TRBV5-1 with TRBJ2-3, with 7 positions matching TRBD2. This CDR3 comprises 15 residues. Germline CDR1 reads SGHRS; CDR2 reads YFSETQ. V was clipped by 2 bases and J by 4 bases; unmatched bases: 7. The CDR3 region has the DNA TGCGCCAGCAGCTTCCAGACCCGGGGGGCAGATACGCAGTATTTT. Its translation: CASSFQTRGADTQYF.

The chain combines TRBV3-1 with TRBJ2-7; 7 bases match TRBD1. The length of the CDR3 is 15 residues. Trimming cost V 4 bases and J 2 bases; bases outside gene matches: 8. Germline V gene lookup returns CDR1 LGHDT and CDR2 YNNKEL (reference sequence). For the CDR3, the DNA is TGTGCCAGCAGCCCGACCCTCAGGGGGACCTACGAGCAGTACTTC. It is translated as CASSPTLRGTYEQYF.

In regard to this clone: A much larger clonotype is one base distant, so this may be a read error. The chain is built from TRBV2 and TRBJ2-1; 9 nucleotides agree with TRBD2. The CDR3 runs to 15 residues. CDR1 is SNHLY and CDR2 is FYNNEI in the germline V gene. Germline trimming cut 6 bases from V and 4 bases from J; bases unmatched to any gene: 7. The CDR3 bases are TGTGCCAGCAGGGCGACTAGCGGATCTTACAATGAGCAGTTCTTC. It codes for CASRATSGSYNEQFF.

This clone was found many times. The V gene is TRBV20-1, the J gene TRBJ2-3, with 12 bases matching TRBD2. With 5 bases clipped from V and 3 bases from J, the junction kept 6 bases outside the gene matches. This CDR3 has 15 amino acids. Germline CDR1 reads DFQATT; CDR2 reads SNEGSKA (reference sequence). CDR3 DNA sequence: TGCAGTGCTGATTTGACTAGCGGGAGAACAGATACGCAGTATTTT. Translating it yields CSADLTSGRTDTQYF.

This clone was observed at least ten times. The V gene is TRBV29-1, the J gene TRBJ2-1, with a tentative D call TRBD1 (6 bases). Germline V CDR1 and CDR2: SQVTM, ANQGSEA. This CDR3 comprises 15 residues. V was trimmed by 4 bases and J by 6 bases, leaving 19 bases between them. The CDR3 spells CSVVPRQAPGNEQFF. The CDR3 nucleotides are TGCAGCGTTGTCCCCAGACAGGCTCCTGGCAATGAGCAGTTCTTC.

The chain has TRBV7-8 and TRBJ2-7; D not resolved. V shed 5 bases and J shed 3 bases, with 5 bases lying between them. Looked up from germline, CDR1 is SGHVS and CDR2 is FQNEAQ. The CDR3 length is 11 residues. The CDR3 loop reads CASSVNYEQYF. DNA for the CDR3: TGTGCCAGCAGCGTTAACTACGAGCAGTACTTC.